The T cell receptor beta chain under discussion was sequenced for a study of cytomegalovirus exposure and HLA in healthy donors. With 60 Vbeta and 13 Jbeta primers, the PCR was carried out. Assay used: immunoSEQ multiplex PCR; TCRdb lists only in-frame clones, some missing. The data contain 130,000 or so clones, 65% to 75% of them singletons. The V gene lost 6 bases and the J gene lost 0 bases, with 12 bases spanning the gap. Germline V gene sequence: CDR1 MNHNS, CDR2 SASEGT. This CDR3 comprises 14 residues. Material: PBMCs. The clonotype was recovered from a man between 35 and 55 years old in good health and CMV-seropositive. The J gene is TRBJ2-7, the V gene TRBV6-1, with D perhaps matching TRBD1 (6 bases). The CDR3 DNA reads TGTGCCAGCAGCCGGGACATGAGCTCCTACGAGCAGTACTTC. Its protein is CASSRDMSSYEQYF.